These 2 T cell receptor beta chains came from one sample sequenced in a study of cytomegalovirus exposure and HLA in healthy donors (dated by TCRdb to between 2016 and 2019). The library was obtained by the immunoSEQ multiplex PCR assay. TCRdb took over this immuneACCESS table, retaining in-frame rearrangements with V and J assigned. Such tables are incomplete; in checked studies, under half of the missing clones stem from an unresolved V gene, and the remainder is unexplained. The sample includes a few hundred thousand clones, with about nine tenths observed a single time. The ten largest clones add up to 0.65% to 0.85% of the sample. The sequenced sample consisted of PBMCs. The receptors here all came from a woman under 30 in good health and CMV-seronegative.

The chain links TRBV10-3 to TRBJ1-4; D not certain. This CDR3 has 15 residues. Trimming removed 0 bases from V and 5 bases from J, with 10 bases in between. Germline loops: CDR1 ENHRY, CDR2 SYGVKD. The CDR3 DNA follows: TGTGCCATCAGTGAGTCAGATAGGGAGAATGAAAAACTGTTTTTT. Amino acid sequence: CAISESDRENEKLFF.

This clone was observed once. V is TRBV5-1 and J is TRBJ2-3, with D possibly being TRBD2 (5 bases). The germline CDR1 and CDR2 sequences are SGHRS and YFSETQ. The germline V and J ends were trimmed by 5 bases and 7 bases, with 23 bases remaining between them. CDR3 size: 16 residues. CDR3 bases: TGCGCCAGCAGGGAGAGTTTGAGGGAGTTTATGAATACGCAGTATTTT. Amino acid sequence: CASRESLREFMNTQYF.